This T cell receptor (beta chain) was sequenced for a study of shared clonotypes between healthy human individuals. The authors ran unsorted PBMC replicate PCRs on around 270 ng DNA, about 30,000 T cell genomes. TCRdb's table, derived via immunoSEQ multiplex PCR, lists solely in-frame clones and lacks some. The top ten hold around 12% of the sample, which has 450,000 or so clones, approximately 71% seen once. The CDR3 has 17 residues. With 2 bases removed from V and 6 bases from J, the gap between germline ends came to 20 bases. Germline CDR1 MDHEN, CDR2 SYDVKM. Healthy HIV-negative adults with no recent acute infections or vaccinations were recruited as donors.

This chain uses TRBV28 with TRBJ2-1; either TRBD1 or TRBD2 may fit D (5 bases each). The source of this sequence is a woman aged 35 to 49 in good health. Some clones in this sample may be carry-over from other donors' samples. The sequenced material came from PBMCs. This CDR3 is CASSLLGGPGLGNEQFF. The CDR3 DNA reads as TGTGCCAGCAGTTTACTTGGTGGCCCGGGGCTGGGCAATGAGCAGTTCTTC.